This record covers a single T cell receptor beta chain. TCRdb passed the 5' RACE reads through MiXCR, listing each CDR3 protein once. The sample records 530,000 or so distinct CDR3 sequences, roughly a sixth being singletons. The data stem from a study of T-cell memory formation after mild COVID-19. The V gene lost 4 bases and the J gene lost 4 bases, with 12 bases spanning the gap. This CDR3 is built from 14 residues. The chain carries TRBV12-3 or TRBV12-4 and TRBJ2-3; maybe TRBD2 (5 bases). The material sequenced was PBMCs or a T cell subset sorted from them (not recorded which). The source of this sequence is an adult woman who had mild COVID-19 (a few samples of this study predate the infection). Cell type and time point are not known. The CDR3 nucleotides are TGTGCCAGCAGTTGGGCCCCCGGGGCAGATACGCAGTATTTT. Translating gives CASSWAPGADTQYF.